This passage covers 29 T cell receptor beta chains from one sample sequenced in a study of blood T cell repertoires in COVID-19. Measured with immunoSEQ multiplex PCR; TCRdb has only the in-frame clones, and not every one. The table has approximately 130,000 clones, approximately 80% seen once. Sequencing was carried out using peripheral blood. The source is a man at least 80 years old with acute or convalescent COVID-19.

This chain joins TRBV5-1 and TRBJ2-5; perhaps TRBD1 as D (5 bases). The CDR3 has 13 residues. Germline V gene data show CDR1 as SGHRS and CDR2 as YFSETQ. The ends were cut back, 4 bases at V and 5 bases at J, with 12 bases in the middle. DNA of the CDR3: TGCGCCAGCAGCCCCAGGGCTGGGGAGACCCAGTACTTC. This codes for CASSPRAGETQYF.

This clone was observed a handful of times. The J gene is TRBJ1-1, the V gene TRBV9; D remains unclear. The CDR3 is made up of 13 amino acids. With 0 bases removed from V and 1 base from J, the gap between germline ends came to 4 bases. Germline CDR1 is SGDLS and CDR2 is YYNGEE. The CDR3 is CASSVAPNTEAFF. Here the CDR3 DNA reads TGTGCCAGCAGCGTAGCTCCGAACACTGAAGCTTTCTTT.

This chain joins TRBV5-5 and TRBJ2-7; a weak D match, TRBD2 (5 bases). The CDR3 length is 13 residues. V shed 3 bases and J shed 5 bases, with 12 bases lying between them. Germline CDR1 is SGHKS and CDR2 is YYEKEE (reference sequence). The CDR3, as DNA: TGTGCCAGCAGCTCTGTCTCGAGGGACGAGCAGTACTTC. Amino acids: CASSSVSRDEQYF.

The chain joins TRBV11-3 to TRBJ2-1; D is unresolved. V was cut by 2 bases and J by 5 bases, with 10 bases left in between. In germline, CDR1 is SGHNT, CDR2 YENEEA. The CDR3 covers 14 residues. The CDR3 coding sequence is TGTGCCAGCAGCTTATCCACAGAAAACAATGAGCAGTTCTTC. This sequence encodes CASSLSTENNEQFF.

The J gene is TRBJ1-5, the V gene TRBV6-2 or TRBV6-3; D is perhaps TRBD1 (6 bases). Germline CDR1 reads MNHEY; CDR2 reads SVGEGT. Trimming shortened V by 2 bases and J by 7 bases, and 24 bases separated the two germline ends. There are 18 residues in the CDR3. CDR3 sequence: CASSYPTGSLGNRQPQHF. The CDR3, as DNA: TGTGCCAGCAGTTACCCGACAGGTTCCCTGGGCAATCGGCAGCCCCAGCATTTT.

V gene TRBV19 combines with J gene TRBJ2-7; D is unclear. V gave up 4 bases and J gave up 7 bases, with 20 bases separating them. CDR3 size: 15 residues. CDR1 and CDR2 (germline): LNHDA, SQIVND (reference sequence). The CDR3 DNA is TGTGCCAGTAGTACCAGGAACATTCGCACGCGAGAGCAGTACTTC. Protein sequence: CASSTRNIRTREQYF. The full variable domain, in which reference TRBV19 and TRBJ2-7 provide the parts outside the CDR3, is DGGITQSPKYLFRKEGQNVTLSCEQNLNHDAMYWYRQDPGQGLRLIYYSQIVNDFQKGDIAEGYSVSREKKESFPLTVTSAQKNPTAFYLCASSTRNIRTREQYFGPGTRLTVT.

V usage is TRBV2 and J usage is TRBJ2-1; a possible D gene is TRBD2 (5 bases). The V end was cut by 5 bases, the J end by 9 bases, with 8 bases between. The CDR3 is 11 residues long. Germline values: CDR1 SNHLY, CDR2 FYNNEI. The CDR3 sequence is CASSPTIEQFF. CDR3 bases: TGTGCCAGCAGTCCGACTATTGAGCAGTTCTTC. Together with reference TRBV2 and TRBJ2-1, the CDR3 gives the full variable domain: EPEVTQTPSHQVTQMGQEVILRCVPISNHLYFYWYRQILGQKVEFLVSFYNNEISEKSEIFDDQFSVERPDGSNFTLKIRSTKLEDSAMYFCASSPTIEQFFGPGTRLTVL.

The V and J genes are TRBV14 and TRBJ1-4; 10 nucleotides agree with TRBD1. Germline CDR1 and CDR2: SGHDN and FVKESK. The CDR3 consists of 15 residues. Trimming at V came to 4 bases and at J to 7 bases, leaving 6 bases not matched to a gene. The CDR3 DNA reads TGTGCCAGCAGCCTTAGACAGGGGGCATCTGAAAAACTGTTTTTT. Encoded protein: CASSLRQGASEKLFF.

The V call is TRBV10-3, the J call TRBJ2-7; 15 bases are a match to TRBD2. The CDR3 is 19 residues long. Germline V lookup: CDR1 ENHRY, CDR2 SYGVKD. V lost 5 bases to trimming and J lost 0 bases; unmatched junction nucleotides: 11. The CDR3 reads CAISSTGTSGGKSSYEQYF. As DNA, the CDR3 is TGTGCCATCAGTTCCACCGGGACTAGCGGGGGGAAAAGCTCCTACGAGCAGTACTTC.

This clone appeared a single time. The V and J genes are TRBV9 and TRBJ1-3; unclear D gene. This CDR3 comprises 16 residues. Trimming took off 0 bases at V and 1 base at J, with 11 bases between the two ends. Germline CDR1 SGDLS, CDR2 YYNGEE. The CDR3 sequence: CASSVVAQLSGNTIYF. In DNA form, the CDR3 reads TGTGCCAGCAGCGTAGTGGCACAGTTGTCTGGAAACACCATATATTTT. Full variable domain (missing parts from reference TRBV9 and TRBJ1-3): DSGVTQTPKHLITATGQRVTLRCSPRSGDLSVYWYQQSLDQGLQFLIQYYNGEERAKGNILERFSAQQFPDLHSELNLSSLELGDSALYFCASSVVAQLSGNTIYFGEGSWLTVV.

This clone was seen a few times. This rearrangement joins TRBV28 to TRBJ2-5; 7 nucleotides match TRBD2. The CDR3 is made up of 15 amino acids. Per the germline V gene, CDR1 is MDHEN and CDR2 is SYDVKM. V shed 7 bases, J shed 1 base, and the junction held 9 bases outside the gene matches. For the CDR3, the DNA is TGTGCCAGCACCTCCTTATCGGGGGGCCAAGAGACCCAGTACTTC. As protein: CASTSLSGGQETQYF.

The chain couples TRBV3-1 (or the pseudogene TRBV3-2) to TRBJ2-5; TRBD2 agrees at 7 bases. J lost 2 bases, V lost 4 bases, and 7 bases had no gene match. The CDR3 is made up of 15 amino acids. The germline V gene has CDR1 LGHDT and CDR2 YNNKEL (reference sequence). The CDR3 nucleotides read TGTGCCAGCAGCCGGGGGGGGGTCGTACAAGAGACCCAGTACTTC. This translates into CASSRGGVVQETQYF.

This chain links TRBV5-1 with TRBJ2-3; D is unclear. Germline CDR1 and CDR2: SGHRS and YFSETQ. Trimming stripped 3 bases from V and 5 bases from J, with 4 bases between. The CDR3 covers 11 residues. The CDR3 DNA is TGCGCCAGCAGCTCCGGAGATACGCAGTATTTT. The encoded protein is CASSSGDTQYF.

V is TRBV12-5 and J is TRBJ2-5, with TRBD2 matching 7 bases. Per the germline V gene, CDR1 is LGHNT and CDR2 is FRNRAP. The ends lost 3 bases at V and 4 bases at J; junction bases unmatched: 8. The CDR3 is made up of 15 amino acids. Here the CDR3 reads CASGFGGSGVETQYF. The DNA of the CDR3 is TGTGCTAGTGGTTTCGGTGGGAGCGGGGTAGAGACCCAGTACTTC.

The chain employs TRBV2 and TRBJ2-1; D is undetermined. Per germline, CDR1 SNHLY and CDR2 FYNNEI. The CDR3 extends over 14 amino acids. V lost 2 bases to trimming and J lost 4 bases, with 9 bases between them. The CDR3 DNA is TGTGCCAGCAGTGAAATAGGCGGTTACAATGAGCAGTTCTTC. Translated, it gives CASSEIGGYNEQFF.

J is TRBJ1-2 and V is TRBV12-3 or TRBV12-4; no definite D call. V gave up 1 base and J gave up 4 bases, with 7 bases separating them. This CDR3 spans 13 amino acids. CDR3 protein: CASSLGGVYGYTF. Written as DNA, the CDR3 is TGTGCCAGCAGTTTAGGCGGAGTCTATGGCTACACCTTC.

The rearrangement joins TRBV6-5 to TRBJ2-7; D gene unclear. The CDR3 spans 15 residues. V was trimmed by 1 base and J by 7 bases, leaving 17 bases between them. Germline V CDR1 and CDR2: MNHEY, SVGAGI. CDR3 bases: TGTGCCAGCAGTTACTGGGCCCCTCCTACGTGGGAGCAGTACTTC. Translating it yields CASSYWAPPTWEQYF.

This clone was picked up one time. The chain recombines TRBV4-1 with TRBJ2-5, with TRBD1 matching over 7 bases. Trimming removed 5 bases from V and 5 bases from J; junction bases left unmatched: 8. The CDR3 is 14 residues long. CDR1 is MGHRA and CDR2 is YSYEKL in the germline V gene. The DNA of the CDR3 is TGCGCCAGCAGCGCACAGGGGTCGGGGGAGACCCAGTACTTC. Its translation: CASSAQGSGETQYF.

The table lists this clone with a few counts. V and J are TRBV10-2 and TRBJ1-1; D may be TRBD1 (5 bases). The ends were cut back, 0 bases at V and 2 bases at J, with 19 bases in the middle. The germline V gene encodes CDR1 WSHSY and CDR2 SAAADI. The CDR3 sequence is 18 residues long. The CDR3 bases are TGCGCCAGCAGTGAGTCGCCATATCGTGTCAGGGCAAACACTGAAGCTTTCTTT. It encodes CASSESPYRVRANTEAFF.

This chain uses TRBV19 with TRBJ1-6; D may be TRBD1 (6 bases). CDR1 is LNHDA and CDR2 is SQIVND in the germline V gene (reference sequence). CDR3 length equals 13 residues. V was trimmed by 6 bases and J by 11 bases, leaving 14 bases between them. The CDR3 spells CASRPDRRTPLHF. The DNA of the CDR3 is TGTGCCAGTAGACCCGACAGGCGCACACCCCTCCACTTT.

This clone was seen only a few times. V and J are TRBV4-1 and TRBJ1-4; 7 bases line up with TRBD1. V lost 1 base to trimming and J lost 8 bases; unmatched junction nucleotides: 10. The CDR3 spans 16 residues. Germline V CDR1 and CDR2: MGHRA, YSYEKL. The CDR3 nucleotides read TGCGCCAGCAGCCAAGGGACAGGACAGAGCTTAGAAAAACTGTTTTTT. It encodes CASSQGTGQSLEKLFF.

The J gene is TRBJ2-3, the V gene TRBV11-3, with D possibly TRBD2 on 6 matching bases. Per germline, CDR1 SGHNT and CDR2 YENEEA. The CDR3 runs to 18 residues. Trimming removed 1 base from V and 4 bases from J, with 21 bases in between. The CDR3: CASSLAGGGTSRADTQYF. The CDR3 nucleotides read TGTGCCAGCAGCTTAGCAGGAGGTGGAACTAGCAGAGCAGATACGCAGTATTTT.

On this clone itself: A read error may account for a junction end that differs from germline. V usage is TRBV6-5 and J usage is TRBJ2-7, with a tentative D call TRBD1 (7 bases). The CDR3 runs 16 residues. Germline CDR1 is MNHEY and CDR2 is SVGAGI. The CDR3 spells CASSYSGDSSSYKQYF. As DNA, the CDR3 is TGTGCCAGCAGCTACTCGGGGGACAGCAGCTCCTACAAGCAGTACTTC.

This clone appeared many times. V usage is TRBV21-1 and J usage is TRBJ1-3; TRBD1 reflects the table's D call only, with no check against the DNA. TRBV21-1 represents a pseudogene. This CDR3 has 17 amino acids. CDR3 protein: CASSKVPGGLGGNTIYF. The CDR3, as DNA: TGTGCCAGCAGCAAAGTGCCAGGGGGCCTGGGTGGAAACACCATATATTTT.

This clone appeared a few times. The chain recombines TRBV2 with TRBJ1-6, with a weak D call TRBD1 (5 bases). V was clipped by 4 bases and J by 8 bases, with 12 bases between them. This CDR3 spans 14 amino acids. Germline V lookup: CDR1 SNHLY, CDR2 FYNNEI. The CDR3 region is CASSVGRADSPLHF. CDR3 bases: TGTGCCAGCAGTGTAGGCAGGGCGGATTCACCCCTCCACTTT.

This sequence joins TRBV11-1 and TRBJ1-4, with D possibly being TRBD1 (6 bases). Germline CDR1 reads SGHAT; CDR2 reads FQDESV (reference sequence). The CDR3 spans 15 residues. V was trimmed by 4 bases and J by 8 bases, leaving 17 bases between them. CDR3 in amino acids: CASSSGRGGQEKLFF. CDR3 coding DNA: TGTGCCAGCAGCTCCGGACGGGGGGGGCAAGAAAAACTGTTTTTT.

The chain employs TRBV27 and TRBJ1-5, with D tentatively TRBD1 (5 bases). The CDR3 runs 15 residues. V lost 4 bases and J lost 4, with 14 bases in between. The germline V gene encodes CDR1 MNHEY and CDR2 SMNVEV (reference sequence). The CDR3 reads CASSSTSGGNQPQHF. DNA of the CDR3: TGTGCCAGCAGTTCCACGTCCGGGGGAAATCAGCCCCAGCATTTT.

This clone was observed a handful of times. The chain has TRBV30 and TRBJ2-3; 8 bases fit TRBD2. The CDR3 spans 14 residues. Germline CDR1 is GTSNPN and CDR2 is SVGIG (reference sequence). The V gene end was trimmed by 7 bases and the J gene end by 5 bases; junction bases not matched to a gene: 11. This CDR3 reads CASGPSGGGDTQYF. CDR3 DNA sequence: TGTGCCTCGGGACCCAGCGGGGGCGGAGATACGCAGTATTTT. The entire variable domain, with the rest obtained from reference TRBV30 and TRBJ2-3, is as follows: SQTIHQWPATLVQPVGSPLSLECTVEGTSNPNLYWYRQAAGRGLQLLFYSVGIGQISSEVPQNLSASRPQDRQFILSSKKLLLSDSGFYLCASGPSGGGDTQYFGPGTRLTVL.

The chain uses TRBV6-5 and TRBJ2-7; 7 nucleotides align to TRBD1. CDR3 length: 14 residues. Germline V lookup: CDR1 MNHEY, CDR2 SVGAGI. Trimming cost V 4 bases and J 0 bases; bases outside gene matches: 3. The DNA of the CDR3 is TGTGCCAGCAGTTCGGACAGGATCTCCTACGAGCAGTACTTC. It yields the protein CASSSDRISYEQYF.